Listed here are 9 T cell receptor beta chains from one sample, sequenced in a study of T cells in Graves' hyperthyroidism and ophthalmopathy. RNA transcripts served as the template for amplifying TCR beta CDR3 regions. The HTBI set primed first-round TCR CDR3 RT-PCR. TCRdb independently ran MiXCR on the multiplex PCR reads; one entry per CDR3 protein. The data show a few hundred thousand distinct CDR3 sequences, 15% to 17% seen once. Sample: blood. The receptors were sampled from a woman in her twenties or thirties with Graves' hyperthyroidism.

This chain links TRBV7-2 with TRBJ2-7; maybe TRBD2 (7 bases). Germline CDR1 reads SGHTA; CDR2 reads FQGNSA. V was clipped by 0 bases and J by 2 bases, with 14 bases between them. The CDR3 is 16 amino acids. Here the CDR3 reads CASSLALGGPPYEQYF. The CDR3 coding sequence is TGTGCCAGCAGCTTAGCGCTCGGGGGGCCTCCCTACGAGCAGTACTTC.

The chain couples TRBV4-1 to TRBJ1-2; no clear D. Germline values: CDR1 MGHRA, CDR2 YSYEKL. This CDR3 is built from 16 residues. V lost 3 bases, J lost 0 bases, and 14 bases lay in between. The CDR3 protein is CASSHFMVKSNYGYTF. The DNA of the CDR3 is TGCGCCAGCAGCCATTTTATGGTCAAGTCTAACTATGGCTACACCTTC.

This clonotype was recorded many times. The V and J genes are TRBV7-6 and TRBJ2-1; no clear D gene. Per germline, CDR1 SGHVS and CDR2 FNYEAQ. CDR3 size: 12 residues. The ends were cut back, 4 bases at V and 5 bases at J, with 6 bases in the middle. The CDR3 nucleotides are TGTGCCAGCAGCTCCCTGCACAATGAGCAGTTCTTC. Its protein product is CASSSLHNEQFF. Using reference TRBV7-6 and TRBJ2-1 for the parts outside the CDR3, the full variable domain is GAGVSQSPRYKVTKRGQDVALRCDPISGHVSLYWYRQALGQGPEFLTYFNYEAQQDKSGLPNDRFSAERPEGSISTLTIQRTEQRDSAMYRCASSSLHNEQFFGPGTRLTVL.

This clonotype was seen repeatedly, ten times or more. The chain carries TRBV6-1 and TRBJ2-7, with 16 bases fitting TRBD2. CDR1 and CDR2 from the germline V gene are MNHNS and SASEGT. The CDR3 covers 17 residues. J lost 5 bases, V lost 5 bases, and 9 bases had no gene match. The CDR3 reads CASSPGTSGRAVHEQYF. DNA for the CDR3: TGTGCCAGCAGTCCAGGGACTAGCGGGAGGGCCGTCCACGAGCAGTACTTC.

This clonotype was found many times. The chain carries TRBV7-2 and TRBJ2-7, with D maybe TRBD1 (5 bases). Trimming cost V 2 bases and J 1 base, with 12 bases left between them. The CDR3 extends over 15 amino acids. Germline lookup yields CDR1 SGHTA and CDR2 FQGNSA. CDR3: CASSLSGFRSYEQYF. For the CDR3, the DNA is TGTGCCAGCAGCTTATCAGGGTTCAGGTCCTACGAGCAGTACTTC.

This clonotype appeared a few times. The chain uses TRBV6-1 and TRBJ2-7; D is unresolved. Germline lookup yields CDR1 MNHNS and CDR2 SASEGT. The CDR3 consists of 11 residues. Between the trimmed V and J ends, which lost 5 bases and 9 bases, there was a span of 11 bases. In nucleotides, the CDR3 is TGTGCCAGCAGTACCCGGCCCGGGCAGTACTTC. Translated: CASSTRPGQYF.

The table lists this clonotype with a few counts. The chain carries TRBV29-1 and TRBJ1-1, with 8 bases identical to TRBD1. The CDR3 is made up of 13 amino acids. Germline V CDR1 and CDR2: SQVTM, ANQGSEA. V lost 3 bases to trimming and J lost 6 bases; unmatched junction nucleotides: 6. The chain's CDR3 is CSVEDRVRAEAFF. Written as DNA, the CDR3 is TGCAGCGTTGAGGACAGGGTCAGGGCTGAAGCTTTCTTT.

This clonotype has more than one count but fewer than ten. A read error is possible here, since a much larger clone lies one base away. This rearrangement joins TRBV28 to TRBJ2-5; D might be TRBD2 (8 bases). The V gene lost 3 bases and the J gene lost 1 base, with 30 bases spanning the gap. The CDR3 is 21 amino acids. Per the germline V gene, CDR1 is MDHEN and CDR2 is SYDVKM. This CDR3 is CASSFLPGQRGRQGIQETQYF. The CDR3 nucleotides read TGTGCCAGCAGTTTCCTCCCGGGACAGCGGGGGCGACAAGGGATCCAAGAGACCCAGTACTTC.

This clonotype was picked up many times. The rearrangement uses TRBV2 and TRBJ2-7, with 12 bases fitting TRBD2. CDR1 is SNHLY, CDR2 FYNNEI, per germline. The J segment lost 2 bases and the V segment lost 6 bases, leaving 5 bases of the junction unmatched. CDR3 length equals 15 residues. The CDR3, as DNA: TGTGCCAGCAGACTCTGGACTAGCGGGACCTACGAGCAGTACTTC. Its protein product is CASRLWTSGTYEQYF.